The sequence of this T cell receptor beta chain was determined in a study of Tregs in tolerant kidney transplant recipients. Turning to this clone: Antigen specificity is unknown.

Germline lookup yields CDR1 SGHRS and CDR2 YFSETQ. There are 15 residues in the CDR3. With 4 bases clipped from V and 10 bases from J, the junction kept 8 bases outside the gene matches. Generated by immunoSEQ multiplex PCR, the TCRdb table keeps only in-frame clones and is missing some. The table lists 15,000 to 20,000 clones, approximately 61% of them singletons. The chain joins TRBV5-1 to TRBJ2-1; 13 bases are a match to TRBD2. Sequencing input: Tregs from blood cultured with allogeneic cells. This TCR came from a human donor in good health. CDR3 sequence reads: CASSLGLAGVREQFF. CDR3 nucleotides: TGCGCCAGCAGCCTAGGACTAGCGGGAGTGAGGGAGCAGTTCTTC.